This TCR beta chain was found in a study of blood T cell repertoires in COVID-19 (dated by TCRdb to about 2020). Study-wide context: Samples covering the acute and convalescent phases of COVID-19 were provided by collaborators in the United States, Italy and Spain. The samples were drawn from the first 160 participants of the ongoing ImmuneRACE study and from 1,254 subjects provided by 6 global collaborators. A freely available public database, intended as a resource for researchers studying the immune response to SARS-CoV-2, is where the repertoires were released. Where available, HLA class I and class II types were obtained from metadata supplied by the sample provider rather than from assay-based typing. The dataset comprised deeply sampled blood TCRbeta repertoires from subjects exposed to, actively infected with, or recovered from COVID-19. The material from the prospective study consisted of cDNA or gDNA derived from T cells, B-cell-depleted T cells, or PBMCs. A de-identified subject ID, COVID-19 status, age in years and sex were almost always included in the sample metadata.

Notes on this clone: Its antigen target is currently unknown. Base quality data are lacking; no much larger clone is found one base away.

The immunoSEQ Assay, a bias-controlled multiplex PCR, was used to amplify TCRbeta CDR3 regions from genomic DNA. Turning to the authors' computational methods: Within the assay, amplification of reference gene primers was used to estimate how many nucleated cells each sample contained. To quantify the absolute abundance of each unique TCRbeta CDR3 rearrangement, sequence reads were collapsed and filtered. For each sample, productive Simpson clonality was calculated as the square root of Simpson's diversity index over productive rearrangements. In TCRdb, the immuneACCESS table is reduced to in-frame sequences with V and J assigned. These tables do not hold every clone; where another copy was compared, an unresolved V gene accounts for under half, and the others remain unexplained. The DNA gave D and trimming, while V, J and clone size come from that table. A total of over 75,000 clones appear in this sample, approximately 82% of them only once. Clones ranked in the top ten supply more than 1% of the sample.

CDR1 and CDR2 are drawn from the germline V gene: SGHVS, FNYEAQ. The CDR3 contains 15 residues, cysteine and phenylalanine counted. Only the CDR3 DNA is retained, 45 bases long and in frame from the first base. The germline ends are 12 bases apart after V is trimmed by 0 bases and J by 6 bases. Each collaborating institution followed its own protocols to collect whole blood in K2EDTA tubes. For TCRbeta analysis, collaborators shipped samples as frozen whole blood, isolated PBMCs, or DNA extracted from either of those sample types. Broad study findings and their caveats: How much clinical and demographic metadata was included differed by source and by participant, and the metadata was provided uncurated.

The sample comprised peripheral blood. Here the chain combines TRBV7-6 and TRBJ1-5, with TRBD1 as a weak D call on 5 bases. The receptor comes from an elderly woman with acute or convalescent COVID-19. CDR3 loop: CASSLAARVGQPQHF. The DNA sequence is TGTGCCAGCAGCTTAGCGGCCAGGGTAGGTCAGCCCCAGCATTTT.